The 4 T cell receptor beta chains presented below share a single source sample, sequenced in a study of blood T cell repertoires in COVID-19 (dated by TCRdb to 2018 to 2021). The receptor library was made with the immunoSEQ multiplex PCR assay. The table was pulled from immuneACCESS by TCRdb, which kept in-frame rearrangements only. Such tables lose some clones; where checked, under half of the loss comes from unresolved V genes, and the rest has no known cause. The sample contains 450,000 or so clones, approximately 89% of them found a single time. Jointly, the top ten make up around 1.5% of the sample. The sample taken for sequencing was peripheral blood. These receptors originate from a woman aged 40-49 years with COVID-19, enrolled during active disease.

The J gene is TRBJ1-2, the V gene TRBV4-3, with 9 bases lining up with TRBD1. This CDR3 comprises 15 residues. Per the germline V gene, CDR1 is LGHNA and CDR2 is YSLEER. V lost 1 base and J lost 5; bases outside the gene matches: 5. The CDR3 here is CASSQGGTGKYGYTF. The CDR3 DNA reads as TGCGCCAGCAGCCAAGGGGGGACAGGGAAATATGGCTACACCTTC.

This clone was detected only once. This chain connects TRBV5-1 to TRBJ1-5; weak D call: TRBD1 (6 bases). Germline V gives CDR1 SGHRS, CDR2 YFSETQ. The CDR3 length is 14 residues. The ends were cut back, 4 bases at V and 4 bases at J, with 12 bases in the middle. The CDR3 region is CASSEGGANQPQHF. The CDR3 DNA reads TGCGCCAGCAGCGAAGGGGGGGCAAATCAGCCCCAGCATTTT.

The V call is TRBV27, the J call TRBJ2-5; D is perhaps TRBD2 (6 bases). The CDR3 is 15 amino acids. The germline V gene has CDR1 MNHEY and CDR2 SMNVEV (reference sequence). Trimming pared 7 bases from V and 1 base from J, leaving 16 bases between. In nucleotides, the CDR3 is TGTGCCAGCACCGCGAGGCGGGGATTCCAAGAGACCCAGTACTTC. Translation: CASTARRGFQETQYF.

V is TRBV30 and J is TRBJ2-7, with TRBD1 matching 8 bases. Germline V gene sequence: CDR1 GTSNPN, CDR2 SVGIG (reference sequence). This CDR3 has 14 amino acids. The trim removed 1 base at V and 4 bases at J, leaving 6 bases unmatched. The DNA for the CDR3 is TGTGCCTGGAGTGGGAAGGACAGGGCGTACGAGCAGTACTTC. Translation: CAWSGKDRAYEQYF. The variable domain in full, with the rest retrieved from reference TRBV30 and TRBJ2-7, is SQTIHQWPATLVQPVGSPLSLECTVEGTSNPNLYWYRQAAGRGLQLLFYSVGIGQISSEVPQNLSASRPQDRQFILSSKKLLLSDSGFYLCAWSGKDRAYEQYFGPGTRLTVT.